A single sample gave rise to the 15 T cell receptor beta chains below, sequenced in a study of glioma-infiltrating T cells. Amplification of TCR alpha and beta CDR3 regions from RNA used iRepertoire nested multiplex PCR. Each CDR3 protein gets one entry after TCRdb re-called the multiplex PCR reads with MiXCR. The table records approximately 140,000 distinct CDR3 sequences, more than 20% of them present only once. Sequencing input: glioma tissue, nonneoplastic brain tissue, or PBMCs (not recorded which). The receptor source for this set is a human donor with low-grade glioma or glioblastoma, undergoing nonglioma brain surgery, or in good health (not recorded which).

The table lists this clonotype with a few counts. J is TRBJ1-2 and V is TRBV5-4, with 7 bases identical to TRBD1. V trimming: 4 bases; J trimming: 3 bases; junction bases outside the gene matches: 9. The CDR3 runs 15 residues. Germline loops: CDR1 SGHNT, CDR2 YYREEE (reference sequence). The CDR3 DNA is TGTGCCAGCAGCCCACCCACCGGGACAGACTATGGCTACACCTTC. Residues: CASSPPTGTDYGYTF. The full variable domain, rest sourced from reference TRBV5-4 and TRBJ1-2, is ETGVTQSPTHLIKTRGQQVTLRCSSQSGHNTVSWYQQALGQGPQFIFQYYREEENGRGNFPPRFSGLQFPNYSSELNVNALELDDSALYLCASSPPTGTDYGYTFGSGTRLTVV.

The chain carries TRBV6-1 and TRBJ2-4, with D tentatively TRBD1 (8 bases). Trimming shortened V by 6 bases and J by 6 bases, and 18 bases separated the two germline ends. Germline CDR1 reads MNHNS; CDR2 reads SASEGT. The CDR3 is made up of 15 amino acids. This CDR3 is CASSPTGEGRNIQYF. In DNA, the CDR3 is TGTGCCAGCAGCCCGACAGGGGAGGGTAGAAACATTCAGTACTTC.

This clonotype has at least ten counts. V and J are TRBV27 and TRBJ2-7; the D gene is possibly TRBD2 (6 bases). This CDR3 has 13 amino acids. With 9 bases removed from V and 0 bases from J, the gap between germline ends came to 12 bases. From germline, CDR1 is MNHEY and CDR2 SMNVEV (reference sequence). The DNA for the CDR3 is TGTGCCAGAGGAGGGGCACCCTCCTACGAGCAGTACGTC. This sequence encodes CARGGAPSYEQYV.

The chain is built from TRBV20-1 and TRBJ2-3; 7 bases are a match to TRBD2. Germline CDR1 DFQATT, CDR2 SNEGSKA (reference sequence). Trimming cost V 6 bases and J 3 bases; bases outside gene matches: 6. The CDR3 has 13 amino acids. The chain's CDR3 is CSARDYTTDTQYF. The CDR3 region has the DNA TGCAGTGCGAGGGACTATACAACAGATACGCAGTATTTT.

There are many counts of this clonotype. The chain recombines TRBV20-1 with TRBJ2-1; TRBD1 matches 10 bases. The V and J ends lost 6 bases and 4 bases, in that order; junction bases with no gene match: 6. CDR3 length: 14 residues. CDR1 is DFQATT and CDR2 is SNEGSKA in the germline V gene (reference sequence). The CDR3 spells CSASPGQGYNEQFF. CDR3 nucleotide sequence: TGCAGTGCCTCCCCGGGACAGGGGTACAATGAGCAGTTCTTC.

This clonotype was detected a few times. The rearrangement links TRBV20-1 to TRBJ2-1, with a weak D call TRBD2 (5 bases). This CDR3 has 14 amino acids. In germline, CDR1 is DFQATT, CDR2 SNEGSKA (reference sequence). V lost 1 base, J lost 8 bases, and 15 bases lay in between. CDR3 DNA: TGCAGTGCTAGAGCGGGATCCTTTTCTGATGAGCAGTTCTTC. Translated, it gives CSARAGSFSDEQFF.

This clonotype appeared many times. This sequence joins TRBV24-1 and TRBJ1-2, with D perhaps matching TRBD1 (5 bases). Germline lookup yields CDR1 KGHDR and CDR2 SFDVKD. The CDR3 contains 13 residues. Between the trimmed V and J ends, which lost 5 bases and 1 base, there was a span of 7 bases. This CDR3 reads CATSAGINYGYTF. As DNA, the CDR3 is TGTGCCACCAGTGCAGGGATTAACTATGGCTACACCTTC.

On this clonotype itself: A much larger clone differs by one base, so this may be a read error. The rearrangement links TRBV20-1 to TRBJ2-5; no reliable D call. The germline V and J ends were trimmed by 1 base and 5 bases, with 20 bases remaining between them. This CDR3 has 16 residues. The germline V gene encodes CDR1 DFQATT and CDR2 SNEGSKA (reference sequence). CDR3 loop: CSARVPVVGKVETQYF. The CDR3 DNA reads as TGCAGTGCTAGAGTCCCCGTAGTGGGGAAGGTGGAGACCCAGTACTTC.

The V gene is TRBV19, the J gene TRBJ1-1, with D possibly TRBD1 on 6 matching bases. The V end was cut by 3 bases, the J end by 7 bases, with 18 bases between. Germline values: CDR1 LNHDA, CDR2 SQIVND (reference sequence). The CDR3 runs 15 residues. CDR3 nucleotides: TGTGCCAGTAGTATGAAGGCAGGGGTACTCATTGAAGCTTTCTTT. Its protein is CASSMKAGVLIEAFF. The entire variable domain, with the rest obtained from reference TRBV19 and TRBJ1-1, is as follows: DGGITQSPKYLFRKEGQNVTLSCEQNLNHDAMYWYRQDPGQGLRLIYYSQIVNDFQKGDIAEGYSVSREKKESFPLTVTSAQKNPTAFYLCASSMKAGVLIEAFFGQGTRLTVV.

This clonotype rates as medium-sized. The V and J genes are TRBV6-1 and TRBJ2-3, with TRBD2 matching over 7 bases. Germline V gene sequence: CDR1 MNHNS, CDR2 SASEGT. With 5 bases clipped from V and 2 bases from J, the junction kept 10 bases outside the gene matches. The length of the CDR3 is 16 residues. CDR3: CASSLPSSGDTDTQYF. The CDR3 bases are TGTGCCAGCAGTCTCCCAAGCAGCGGGGACACAGATACGCAGTATTTT.

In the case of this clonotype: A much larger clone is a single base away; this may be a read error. The CDR3 region has the DNA TGCAGTGCCCTCCTGGCCTACAATGAGAAGTTCTTC. This gives the protein CSALLAYNEKFF. This chain connects TRBV20-1 to TRBJ2-1; D gene uncertain. CDR3 length: 12 residues. The germline gives CDR1 DFQATT, CDR2 SNEGSKA (reference sequence).

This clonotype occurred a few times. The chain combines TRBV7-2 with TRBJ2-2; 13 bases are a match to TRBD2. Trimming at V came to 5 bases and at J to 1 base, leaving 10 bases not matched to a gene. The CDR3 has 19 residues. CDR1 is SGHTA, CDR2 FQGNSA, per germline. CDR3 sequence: CASSPIAGTSGMNTGELFF. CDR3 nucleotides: TGTGCCAGCAGCCCCATAGCCGGGACTAGCGGGATGAACACCGGGGAGCTGTTTTTT.

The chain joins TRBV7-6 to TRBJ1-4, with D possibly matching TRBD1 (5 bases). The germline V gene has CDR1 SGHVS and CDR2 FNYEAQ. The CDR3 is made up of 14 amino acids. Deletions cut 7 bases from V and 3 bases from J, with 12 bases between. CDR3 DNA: TGTGCCAGCACCCAGACGGGGCCTAATGAAAAACTGTTTTTT. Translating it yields CASTQTGPNEKLFF.

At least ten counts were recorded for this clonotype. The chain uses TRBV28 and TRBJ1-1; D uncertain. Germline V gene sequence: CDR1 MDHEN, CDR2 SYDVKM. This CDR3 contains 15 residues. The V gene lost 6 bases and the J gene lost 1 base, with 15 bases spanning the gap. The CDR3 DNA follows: TGTGCCAGCAGCCACATAAAAGGATCGAACACTGAAGCTTTCTTT. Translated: CASSHIKGSNTEAFF.

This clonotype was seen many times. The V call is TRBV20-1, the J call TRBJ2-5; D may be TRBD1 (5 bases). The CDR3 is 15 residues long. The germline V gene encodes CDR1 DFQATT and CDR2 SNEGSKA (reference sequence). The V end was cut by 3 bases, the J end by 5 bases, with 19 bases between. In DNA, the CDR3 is TGCAGTGCTAGGGGTTTAGGGGCACAATTGGAGACCCAGTACTTC. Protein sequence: CSARGLGAQLETQYF.